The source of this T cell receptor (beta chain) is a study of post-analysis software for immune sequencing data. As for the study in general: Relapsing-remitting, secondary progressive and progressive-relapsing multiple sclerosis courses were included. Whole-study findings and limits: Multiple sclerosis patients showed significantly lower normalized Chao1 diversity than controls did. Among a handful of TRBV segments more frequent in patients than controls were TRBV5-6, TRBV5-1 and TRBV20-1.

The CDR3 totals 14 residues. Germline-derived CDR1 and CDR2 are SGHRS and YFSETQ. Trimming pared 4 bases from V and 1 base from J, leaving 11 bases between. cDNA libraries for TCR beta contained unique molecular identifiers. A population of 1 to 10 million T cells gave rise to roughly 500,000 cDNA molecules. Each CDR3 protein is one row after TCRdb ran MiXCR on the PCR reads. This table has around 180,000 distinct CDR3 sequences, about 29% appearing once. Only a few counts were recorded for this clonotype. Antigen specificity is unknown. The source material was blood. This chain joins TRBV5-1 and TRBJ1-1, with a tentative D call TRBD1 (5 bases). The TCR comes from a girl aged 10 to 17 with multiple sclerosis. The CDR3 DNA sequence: TGCGCCAGCAGCAAGGGGCGCCGGAACACTGAAGCTTTCTTT. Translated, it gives CASSKGRRNTEAFF.